A selection of T cell receptor beta chains follows, all from one sample in a study of shared clonotypes between healthy human individuals. TCRdb's copy holds only in-frame clones and misses some; the assay was immunoSEQ multiplex PCR. The sample lists roughly 1,100,000 clones, 60% to 80% seen once, with approximately 1.5% in the top ten. The material sequenced was memory CD4+ T cells sorted from blood. The origin of the receptors is a man aged 18 to 30 in good health. The CDR3 runs from the conserved cysteine through the conserved F or W. A D gene is named only where the DNA matches it firmly. The size field is filled for only some rows; it gives once, few, many or a size class.

d_call,v_call,j_call,clone_size,cdr3_nt,cdr3_aa
NA,TRBV5-1,TRBJ1-1,NA,TGCGCCAGCAGCTTGACTCTTCAGAGTGAAGCTTTCTTT,CASSLTLQSEAFF
NA,TRBV4-3,TRBJ2-6,few,TGCGCCAGCAGCCACAGCGTCCCTGGCTCTGGGGCCAACGTCCTGACTTTC,CASSHSVPGSGANVLTF
TRBD1,TRBV6-1,TRBJ1-5,few,TGTGCCAGCAGTGTATCGGACAGGTCCAATCAGCCCCAGCATTTT,CASSVSDRSNQPQHF
NA,TRBV18,TRBJ1-2,once,TGTGCCAGCTCACCACTTCAGGGAAACTATGGCTACACCTTC,CASSPLQGNYGYTF
NA,TRBV7-2,TRBJ2-7,NA,TGTGCCAGCAGCTTAGCGGGACCCCCAGCGGAGCAGTACTTC,CASSLAGPPAEQYF
TRBD2,TRBV6-1,TRBJ2-7,NA,TGTGCCAGCAGTGAAGCGGGACTAAATTCCTACGAGCAGTACTTC,CASSEAGLNSYEQYF
TRBD2,TRBV2,TRBJ2-1,NA,TGTGCCAGCAGTGAAAGGGCTAGCGGGGTATCCTACAATGAGCAGTTCTTC,CASSERASGVSYNEQFF
TRBD1,TRBV6-4,TRBJ1-5,NA,TGTGCCAGCAGTGACCCCGGACAGGGAATTGGGAGCAATCAGCCCCAGCATTTT,CASSDPGQGIGSNQPQHF
TRBD1,TRBV6-5,TRBJ1-4,few,TGTGCCAGCAGCCGGACAGGCAGGAATGAAAAACTGTTTTTT,CASSRTGRNEKLFF
NA,TRBV4-1,TRBJ1-4,NA,TGCGCCAGCAGCCAAGGGCAGGGTGGGGAAAAACTGTTTTTT,CASSQGQGGEKLFF
TRBD2,TRBV6-1,TRBJ2-5,NA,TGTGCCAGCAGAATAGCGGGGGGCATAGAGACCCAGTACTTC,CASRIAGGIETQYF
TRBD2,TRBV6-6,TRBJ2-1,NA,TGTGCCAGCAGTTACCGAGCGGGGCCTATCTACAATGAGCAGTTCTTC,CASSYRAGPIYNEQFF
NA,TRBV6-1,TRBJ1-2,few,TGTGCCAGCATCAACGGGGGGCTTGGCTACACCTTC,CASINGGLGYTF
NA,TRBV10-3,TRBJ2-3,NA,TGTGCCATCAGTGATTGGGGACCAGATACGCAGTATTTT,CAISDWGPDTQYF
TRBD1,TRBV28,TRBJ1-3,NA,TGTGCCAGCAACGGACAGGGTTCCTCTGGAAACACCATATATTTT,CASNGQGSSGNTIYF
NA,TRBV9,TRBJ1-4,NA,TGTGCCAGCAGCTCAGGACAGCCTAATGAAAAACTGTTTTTT,CASSSGQPNEKLFF
TRBD1,TRBV12-5,TRBJ2-7,NA,TGTGCTAGTGGCGTGGGAGACAGGGCTTCCTACGAGCAGTACTTC,CASGVGDRASYEQYF
NA,TRBV29-1,TRBJ2-7,NA,TGCAGCGTTGCGATCGTTAGGGGCTACGAGCAGTACTTC,CSVAIVRGYEQYF
TRBD2,TRBV5-6,TRBJ2-1,once,TGTGCCAGCAGCAGGCGTCTGAGCGGGGGGAACAATGAGCAGTTCTTC,CASSRRLSGGNNEQFF
NA,TRBV4-1,TRBJ1-2,NA,TGCGCCAGCAGCCCGTCTGGGGGGGCTTATGGCTACACCTTC,CASSPSGGAYGYTF
TRBD1,TRBV6-1,TRBJ2-7,NA,TGTGCCAGCAGGCCGGGACAGATGTCCTACGAGCAGTACTTC,CASRPGQMSYEQYF
TRBD1,TRBV2,TRBJ1-1,few,TGTGCCAGCAGTTCCCGACAGGGGCCGGGAGCTTTCTTT,CASSSRQGPGAFF
TRBD2,TRBV19,TRBJ2-5,NA,TGTGCCAGTAGTAAAGCGGGGTCCCAAGAGACCCAGTACTTC,CASSKAGSQETQYF
TRBD1,TRBV7-9,TRBJ1-3,NA,TGTGCCAGCAGCTTTAACGACAGGGCTGGAAACACCATATATTTT,CASSFNDRAGNTIYF
TRBD1,TRBV9,TRBJ2-3,NA,TGTGCCAGCAGCGTAGGAGGGACAGGGAGCACAGATACGCAGTATTTT,CASSVGGTGSTDTQYF
NA,TRBV10-2,TRBJ1-3,NA,TGCGCCAGCACAACCCTTAACGGTGGAAACACCATATATTTT,CASTTLNGGNTIYF
NA,TRBV2,TRBJ2-3,NA,TGTGCCAGCAGTGTGCTGGATACGCAGTATTTT,CASSVLDTQYF
NA,TRBV28,TRBJ2-1,once,TGTGCCAGCACGGAAAGCTGGAACAATGAGCAGTTCTTC,CASTESWNNEQFF
TRBD2,TRBV2,TRBJ2-1,NA,TGTGCCAGCAGCCCAGGGGCTAGCGGGGTTAAGCAGTTCTTC,CASSPGASGVKQFF
TRBD2,TRBV5-1,TRBJ2-5,once,TGCGCCAGCAGCTTGGCCAAGGGTAGCGGGATATCGGAGACCCAGTACTTC,CASSLAKGSGISETQYF
NA,TRBV18,TRBJ2-4,NA,TGTGCCAGCTCACCACAAAATCAGGGAACCAAAAACATTCAGTACTTC,CASSPQNQGTKNIQYF
NA,TRBV5-6,TRBJ2-5,NA,TGTGCCAGCAGATGGGAGAAACAAGAGACCCAGTACTTC,CASRWEKQETQYF
NA,TRBV5-1,TRBJ2-4,NA,TGCGCCAGCAGCTTGTCCTCCCCGGGGAACATTCAGTACTTC,CASSLSSPGNIQYF
NA,TRBV11-2,TRBJ2-5,NA,TGTGCCAGCAGCTTTAGGGGCCGGGAGACCCAGTACTTC,CASSFRGRETQYF
NA,TRBV5-5,TRBJ2-2,NA,TGTGCCAGCAGCTTGTCTGGACCCTTAGGGGAGCTGTTTTTT,CASSLSGPLGELFF
NA,TRBV20-1,TRBJ2-3,many,TGCAGTGCTAGTCACGATACGCAGTATTTT,CSASHDTQYF
NA,TRBV18,TRBJ2-2,NA,TGTGCCAGCTCACCAGGCGCCTTCACCGGGGAGCTGTTTTTT,CASSPGAFTGELFF
NA,TRBV7-2,TRBJ1-5,NA,TGTGCCAGCAGCTCTCAGGGTAATCAGCCCCAGCATTTT,CASSSQGNQPQHF
NA,TRBV27,TRBJ2-1,NA,TGTGCCAGCTCCCATGGAGGGGCAAGCTCCTACAATGAGCAGTTCTTC,CASSHGGASSYNEQFF
TRBD2,TRBV7-8,TRBJ2-5,once,TGTGCCAGCATAAACCTAGCGGGAGTAGAGACCCAGTACTTC,CASINLAGVETQYF
NA,TRBV6-6,TRBJ2-7,NA,TGTGCCAGCAAGGACGGTTCCTACGAGCAGTACTTC,CASKDGSYEQYF
NA,TRBV7-9,TRBJ1-4,NA,TGTGCCAGCAGCTTAAATGGGGGCCCGGGAAATGAAAAACTGTTTTTT,CASSLNGGPGNEKLFF
NA,TRBV18,TRBJ2-1,NA,TGTGCCAGCTCACCACCGAGGGCTAATGAGCAGTTCTTC,CASSPPRANEQFF
TRBD1,TRBV20-1,TRBJ1-1,NA,TGCAGTGCTATCCTGACAGGGGATGCTTTCTTT,CSAILTGDAFF
NA,TRBV12-5,TRBJ2-7,NA,TGTGCTAGTGGTTTGCCCCCCCAAGGGCGTAGCTCCTACGAGCAGTACTTC,CASGLPPQGRSSYEQYF
NA,TRBV6-6,TRBJ1-5,NA,TGTGCCAGCAGTTGGGGACACAATCAGCCCCAGCATTTT,CASSWGHNQPQHF
TRBD1,TRBV7-2,TRBJ1-1,NA,TGTGCCAGCAGCCCACGGACAGGTTCGAACACTGAAGCTTTCTTT,CASSPRTGSNTEAFF
NA,TRBV18,TRBJ2-7,NA,TGTGCCAGCTCACCAACAGACCGGAGCTCCTACGAGCAGTACTTC,CASSPTDRSSYEQYF
NA,TRBV28,TRBJ1-2,NA,TGTGCCAGCAGTTTATTTCGGGACACCTATGGCTACACCTTC,CASSLFRDTYGYTF
NA,TRBV7-2,TRBJ2-3,NA,TGTGCCAGCAGCCGGAGCCAGACCGTCGAGTATTTT,CASSRSQTVEYF